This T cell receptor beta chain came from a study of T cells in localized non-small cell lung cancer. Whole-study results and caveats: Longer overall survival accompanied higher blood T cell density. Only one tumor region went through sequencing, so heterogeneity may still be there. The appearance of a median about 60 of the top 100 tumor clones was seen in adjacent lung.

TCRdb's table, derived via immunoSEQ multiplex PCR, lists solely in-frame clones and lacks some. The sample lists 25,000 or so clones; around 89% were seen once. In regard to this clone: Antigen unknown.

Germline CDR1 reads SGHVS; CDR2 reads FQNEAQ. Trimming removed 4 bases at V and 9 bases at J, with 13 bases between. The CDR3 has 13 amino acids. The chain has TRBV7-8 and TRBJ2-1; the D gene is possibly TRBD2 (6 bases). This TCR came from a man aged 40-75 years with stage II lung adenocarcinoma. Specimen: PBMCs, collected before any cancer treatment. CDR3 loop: CASSSGVFGEQFF. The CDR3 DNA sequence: TGTGCCAGCAGCTCGGGGGTATTTGGTGAGCAGTTCTTC.